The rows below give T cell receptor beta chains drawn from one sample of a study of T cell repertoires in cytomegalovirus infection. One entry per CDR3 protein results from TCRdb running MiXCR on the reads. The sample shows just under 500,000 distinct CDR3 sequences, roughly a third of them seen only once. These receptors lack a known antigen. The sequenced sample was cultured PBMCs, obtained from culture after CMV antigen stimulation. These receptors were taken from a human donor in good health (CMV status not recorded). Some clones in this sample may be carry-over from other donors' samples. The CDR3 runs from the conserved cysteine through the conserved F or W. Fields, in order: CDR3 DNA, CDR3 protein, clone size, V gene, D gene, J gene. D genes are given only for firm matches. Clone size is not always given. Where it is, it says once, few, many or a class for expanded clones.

CDR3nt: TGTGCCAGCAGCTTAGACCGGGACAACTATGAGCAGTTCTTC; CDR3aa: CASSLDRDNYEQFF; abundance: -; v_gene: TRBV11-3; d_gene: -; j_gene: TRBJ2-1
CDR3nt: TGTGCCAGCAAGGGAGTTCCGTTCAATGAGCAGTTCTTC; CDR3aa: CASKGVPFNEQFF; abundance: -; v_gene: TRBV7-2; d_gene: -; j_gene: TRBJ2-1
CDR3nt: TGTGCCTGGATCCCCGCGGGCCTCCCTGGGGTGAACACTGAAGCTTTCTTT; CDR3aa: CAWIPAGLPGVNTEAFF; abundance: -; v_gene: TRBV30; d_gene: -; j_gene: TRBJ1-1
CDR3nt: TGCGCCAGCAGCCAAGATGGACGGAATTATAATGAAAAACTGTTTTTT; CDR3aa: CASSQDGRNYNEKLFF; abundance: -; v_gene: TRBV4-1; d_gene: -; j_gene: TRBJ1-4
CDR3nt: TGTGCCAGCAGCGCTAGGGAGGAGACCCAGTACTTC; CDR3aa: CASSAREETQYF; abundance: few; v_gene: TRBV7-6; d_gene: -; j_gene: TRBJ2-5
CDR3nt: TGCAGTGCTTCTCGGACTAGCGGCGGCACAGATACGCAGTATTTT; CDR3aa: CSASRTSGGTDTQYF; abundance: few; v_gene: TRBV20-1; d_gene: TRBD2; j_gene: TRBJ2-3
CDR3nt: TGTGCCAGCAGCCCGACCGTTACAACCTACAATGAGCAGTTCTTC; CDR3aa: CASSPTVTTYNEQFF; abundance: -; v_gene: TRBV7-2; d_gene: -; j_gene: TRBJ2-1
CDR3nt: TGCGCCAGCAGCCAAGACCTTAACACCGGGGAGCTGTTTTTT; CDR3aa: CASSQDLNTGELFF; abundance: -; v_gene: TRBV4-3; d_gene: -; j_gene: TRBJ2-2
CDR3nt: TGCAGCGTTGCGGGGGGCTTTGGTGAAAAACTGTTTTTT; CDR3aa: CSVAGGFGEKLFF; abundance: few; v_gene: TRBV29-1; d_gene: -; j_gene: TRBJ1-4
CDR3nt: TGTGCCATTAAAACCGGGACTAGCGACCAGTTCTTC; CDR3aa: CAIKTGTSDQFF; abundance: few; v_gene: TRBV10-3; d_gene: TRBD2; j_gene: TRBJ2-1
CDR3nt: TGTGCCAGTAGTAGAGGGGGCAGCGGCCGCTCCTACAATGAGCAGTTCTTC; CDR3aa: CASSRGGSGRSYNEQFF; abundance: -; v_gene: TRBV19; d_gene: TRBD1; j_gene: TRBJ2-1
CDR3nt: TGCAGCCTGATGACCAGGACTAGCGGGAGAGGTGAGCAGTTCTTC; CDR3aa: CSLMTRTSGRGEQFF; abundance: -; v_gene: TRBV29-1; d_gene: TRBD2; j_gene: TRBJ2-1
CDR3nt: TGTGCCAGTAGTGCGGCCGGGACTTCGAGTCTGTTCTTC; CDR3aa: CASSAAGTSSLFF; abundance: -; v_gene: TRBV19; d_gene: -; j_gene: TRBJ2-1
CDR3nt: TGTGCCAGCAGTGAAGTCGGGTTTAGGACTGAAGCTTTCTTT; CDR3aa: CASSEVGFRTEAFF; abundance: -; v_gene: TRBV2; d_gene: -; j_gene: TRBJ1-1
CDR3nt: TGCGCCAGCAGCTTGCGAGGGGGCAATCAGCCCCAGCATTTT; CDR3aa: CASSLRGGNQPQHF; abundance: many; v_gene: TRBV5-1; d_gene: -; j_gene: TRBJ1-5
CDR3nt: TGTGCCAGCAGTTACCGGAGCGGGATAGATACAGATACGCAGTATTTT; CDR3aa: CASSYRSGIDTDTQYF; abundance: -; v_gene: TRBV6-2/TRBV6-3; d_gene: TRBD2; j_gene: TRBJ2-3
CDR3nt: TGTGCCAGCACCAAGGGGGGGTTCTCTGGAAACACCATATATTTT; CDR3aa: CASTKGGFSGNTIYF; abundance: many; v_gene: TRBV6-1; d_gene: -; j_gene: TRBJ1-3
CDR3nt: TGTGCCAGCAGGTCGAGCGGGAGAGGCTTGAATGAGCAGTTCTTC; CDR3aa: CASRSSGRGLNEQFF; abundance: few; v_gene: TRBV12-3/TRBV12-4; d_gene: TRBD2; j_gene: TRBJ2-1
CDR3nt: TGTGCCAGCAGCCCCGGGCCCGAAACCACTGAAGCTTTCTTT; CDR3aa: CASSPGPETTEAFF; abundance: -; v_gene: TRBV3-1; d_gene: -; j_gene: TRBJ1-1
CDR3nt: TGCAGTGCTAGTCCGGGACAAGCCGATGAGCAGTTCTTC; CDR3aa: CSASPGQADEQFF; abundance: -; v_gene: TRBV20-1; d_gene: -; j_gene: TRBJ2-1
CDR3nt: TGTGCCAGCAGTTTGCCCGGGGGTAGCAATCAGCCCCAGCATTTT; CDR3aa: CASSLPGGSNQPQHF; abundance: many; v_gene: TRBV12-3/TRBV12-4; d_gene: -; j_gene: TRBJ1-5
CDR3nt: TGTGCCAGCAGAGCCCCGGGACTAGCGGGAGTGAATGAGCAGTTCTTC; CDR3aa: CASRAPGLAGVNEQFF; abundance: few; v_gene: TRBV6-1; d_gene: TRBD2; j_gene: TRBJ2-1
CDR3nt: TGCAGTGCTAGGACTATAACAGGGGATAGCAATCAGCCCCAGCATTTT; CDR3aa: CSARTITGDSNQPQHF; abundance: -; v_gene: TRBV20-1; d_gene: TRBD1; j_gene: TRBJ1-5
CDR3nt: TGTGCCAGCAGTTACGGTGGCGGGAGGGCCAAGGAGTATTTT; CDR3aa: CASSYGGGRAKEYF; abundance: -; v_gene: TRBV6-5; d_gene: TRBD2; j_gene: TRBJ2-3
CDR3nt: TGTGCCAGCAGTCCCCGGACTAGCAACTACAATGAGCAGTTCTTC; CDR3aa: CASSPRTSNYNEQFF; abundance: -; v_gene: TRBV6-2/TRBV6-3; d_gene: TRBD2; j_gene: TRBJ2-1
CDR3nt: TGTGCCAGCACCCCCGCCCAGGGGGCGGTTCGGGAGACCCAGTACTTC; CDR3aa: CASTPAQGAVRETQYF; abundance: -; v_gene: TRBV7-8; d_gene: TRBD1; j_gene: TRBJ2-5
CDR3nt: TGTGCCAGCAGTTACTCGGGACTAGCGGGAGCGGTAGATACGCAGTATTTT; CDR3aa: CASSYSGLAGAVDTQYF; abundance: few; v_gene: TRBV6-5; d_gene: TRBD2; j_gene: TRBJ2-3
CDR3nt: TGCAGTGCTAGTGGGCTTCTTGAGCAGTTCTTC; CDR3aa: CSASGLLEQFF; abundance: -; v_gene: TRBV20-1; d_gene: -; j_gene: TRBJ2-1
CDR3nt: TGTGCCAGCAGTTCCCCCGGAAGCGGGAGAATAGAGACCCAGTACTTC; CDR3aa: CASSSPGSGRIETQYF; abundance: many; v_gene: TRBV6-5; d_gene: TRBD2; j_gene: TRBJ2-5
CDR3nt: TGTGCCAGCAGTTCCCGGACAGGGCAAGGGTCACCCCTCCACTTT; CDR3aa: CASSSRTGQGSPLHF; abundance: few; v_gene: TRBV27; d_gene: TRBD1; j_gene: TRBJ1-6
CDR3nt: TGTGCCAGCAACCTAGGGGGGCCGGCAGATACGCAGTATTTT; CDR3aa: CASNLGGPADTQYF; abundance: -; v_gene: TRBV7-8; d_gene: -; j_gene: TRBJ2-3
CDR3nt: TGTGCCAGCAGTTCGGGGGGGAATGCCGGGGAGCTGTTTTTT; CDR3aa: CASSSGGNAGELFF; abundance: -; v_gene: TRBV5-4; d_gene: TRBD2; j_gene: TRBJ2-2
CDR3nt: TGTGCCAGCAGTTACTTGTCTAGCGGAAATGAGCAGTTCTTC; CDR3aa: CASSYLSSGNEQFF; abundance: -; v_gene: TRBV6-6; d_gene: TRBD2; j_gene: TRBJ2-1
CDR3nt: TGTGCCAGCTCACACAGCAGGGATCAGCCCCAGCATTTT; CDR3aa: CASSHSRDQPQHF; abundance: many; v_gene: TRBV18; d_gene: -; j_gene: TRBJ1-5
CDR3nt: TGCGCCAGCAGCCAAGACGCCAGACCGACGTTAGAGGTTACAGATACGCAGTATTTT; CDR3aa: CASSQDARPTLEVTDTQYF; abundance: -; v_gene: TRBV4-3; d_gene: -; j_gene: TRBJ2-3
CDR3nt: TGTGCCAGTCGACACCCGGGACAGGTTCGGTATGGCTACACCTTC; CDR3aa: CASRHPGQVRYGYTF; abundance: -; v_gene: TRBV19; d_gene: TRBD1; j_gene: TRBJ1-2
CDR3nt: TGTGCCAGCAGCTTTGGGACTAGCGGGATGTCCCAGTACTTC; CDR3aa: CASSFGTSGMSQYF; abundance: -; v_gene: TRBV7-6; d_gene: TRBD2; j_gene: TRBJ2-5
CDR3nt: TGTGCCACCAGTGGTACCGGGGAATATGATGAGCAGTTCTTC; CDR3aa: CATSGTGEYDEQFF; abundance: few; v_gene: TRBV24-1; d_gene: -; j_gene: TRBJ2-1
CDR3nt: TGTGCCAGCAGGAAAAGGGGGACCAAAAACATTCAGTACTTC; CDR3aa: CASRKRGTKNIQYF; abundance: -; v_gene: TRBV11-2; d_gene: -; j_gene: TRBJ2-4
CDR3nt: TGTGCCACCGCGGGGGACAAGAACACTGAAGCTTTCTTT; CDR3aa: CATAGDKNTEAFF; abundance: -; v_gene: TRBV24-1; d_gene: -; j_gene: TRBJ1-1
CDR3nt: TGTGCCATCAGGGGGGACGGGAGAGGGGACCTCCACTTT; CDR3aa: CAIRGDGRGDLHF; abundance: -; v_gene: TRBV10-3; d_gene: -; j_gene: TRBJ1-6
CDR3nt: TGCAGCGTTGTACAGGGGGTTGACGAGCAGTACTTC; CDR3aa: CSVVQGVDEQYF; abundance: -; v_gene: TRBV29-1; d_gene: TRBD1; j_gene: TRBJ2-7
CDR3nt: TGTGCCAGCAGCACGAGCTCTGGAAACACCATATATTTT; CDR3aa: CASSTSSGNTIYF; abundance: many; v_gene: TRBV7-2; d_gene: -; j_gene: TRBJ1-3
CDR3nt: TGTGCCAGCAGCTATCTACTCGCCGGGACTAGCGGGAGGGCGTTCACAGATACGCAGTATTTT; CDR3aa: CASSYLLAGTSGRAFTDTQYF; abundance: many; v_gene: TRBV12-3/TRBV12-4; d_gene: TRBD2; j_gene: TRBJ2-3
CDR3nt: TGTGCCAGCAGTCAGGGTAACCTCCGCGAGCAGTACTTC; CDR3aa: CASSQGNLREQYF; abundance: many; v_gene: TRBV14; d_gene: -; j_gene: TRBJ2-7
CDR3nt: TGTGCCAGCAGCGATGCAGGGGGCACTCAGCCCCAGCATTTT; CDR3aa: CASSDAGGTQPQHF; abundance: -; v_gene: TRBV28; d_gene: TRBD1; j_gene: TRBJ1-5
CDR3nt: TGTGCCAGTAGTATAGTAACTAGCGGCACCGAGCAGTACTTC; CDR3aa: CASSIVTSGTEQYF; abundance: -; v_gene: TRBV19; d_gene: TRBD2; j_gene: TRBJ2-7